The 30 T cell receptor beta chains below all came from one sample that was sequenced in a study of blood T cell repertoires in COVID-19 (dated by TCRdb to about 2020). Libraries came from the immunoSEQ multiplex PCR assay. What TCRdb holds here is the immuneACCESS table cut down to in-frame rearrangements. Part of the clones is not present; checked against another copy, under half of the missing clones reflect an unresolved V gene, and the others are unexplained. The sample records around 270,000 clones, about 88% of which are singletons. Together, the top ten hold nearly 2% of the sample. The source material was peripheral blood. These receptor sequences come from a man aged 30 to 45 with active or convalescent COVID-19.

J is TRBJ2-3 and V is TRBV9; TRBD2 agrees at 8 bases. Germline CDR1 SGDLS, CDR2 YYNGEE. This CDR3 is 15 amino acids long. J was trimmed by 3 bases and V by 0 bases; bases with no gene match: 3. CDR3 nucleotide sequence: TGTGCCAGCAGCGTAGGAGCGGGGGAAACAGATACGCAGTATTTT. Translation: CASSVGAGETDTQYF.

This chain links TRBV6-5 with TRBJ1-2, with D maybe TRBD1 (5 bases). V lost 0 bases to trimming and J lost 6 bases, with 14 bases between them. This CDR3 spans 15 amino acids. Per germline, CDR1 MNHEY and CDR2 SVGAGI. In DNA form, the CDR3 reads TGTGCCAGCAGTTACTCGCATGGGATCAGGGATGGCTACACCTTC. It is translated as CASSYSHGIRDGYTF.

The rearrangement uses TRBV13 and TRBJ1-2, with D perhaps matching TRBD1 (5 bases). The V end was cut by 3 bases, the J end by 4 bases, with 9 bases between. From germline, CDR1 is PRHDT and CDR2 FYEKMQ (reference sequence). This CDR3 has 13 amino acids. In DNA, the CDR3 is TGTGCCAGCAGCTTGGTCGGGGGCTATGGCTACACCTTC. Its translation is CASSLVGGYGYTF.

V gene TRBV6-6 combines with J gene TRBJ1-4; D remains unclear. Germline CDR1 reads MNHNY; CDR2 reads SVGAGI (reference sequence). The V end was cut by 3 bases, the J end by 2 bases, with 7 bases between. CDR3 length: 14 amino acids. CDR3 amino acids: CASSYGDTNEKLFF. DNA of the CDR3: TGTGCCAGCAGTTATGGAGATACTAATGAAAAACTGTTTTTT.

This sequence joins TRBV2 and TRBJ1-3; D gene unclear. The V and J ends lost 4 bases and 1 base respectively, with 11 bases between them. CDR3 length equals 15 residues. Germline V gives CDR1 SNHLY, CDR2 FYNNEI. As DNA, the CDR3 is TGTGCCAGCAGTGGTGGAGGCTTTTCTGGAAACACCATATATTTT. This translates into CASSGGGFSGNTIYF.

This clone was detected once. The chain employs TRBV30 and TRBJ2-5; the match to TRBD2 covers 7 bases. Trimming at V came to 0 bases and at J to 5 bases, leaving 9 bases not matched to a gene. Germline V gene sequence: CDR1 GTSNPN, CDR2 SVGIG (reference sequence). CDR3 length equals 15 residues. The CDR3 coding sequence is TGTGCCTGGAGTGTATGGGAGGGCGCCTCGGAGACCCAGTACTTC. It yields the protein CAWSVWEGASETQYF.

The rearrangement links TRBV12-3 or TRBV12-4 to TRBJ2-1; D remains unclear. V shed 4 bases and J shed 4 bases, with 8 bases lying between them. CDR3 length equals 13 residues. CDR3 nucleotide sequence: TGTGCCAGCAGTTCCCAGCGATACAATGAGCAGTTCTTC. Protein: CASSSQRYNEQFF.

The V call is TRBV5-4, the J call TRBJ1-1; 7 bases align to TRBD1. This CDR3 spans 14 amino acids. V was pared by 1 base and J by 1 base, with 1 base of the junction left unmatched. The V gene's germline CDR1 is SGHNT and CDR2 YYREEE (reference sequence). As DNA, the CDR3 is TGTGCCAGCAGCTTGTCAGGGGGGAACACTGAAGCTTTCTTT. Its translation is CASSLSGGNTEAFF.

This chain joins TRBV29-1 and TRBJ1-2, with 7 bases lining up with TRBD1. Germline-derived CDR1 and CDR2 are SQVTM and ANQGSEA. The length of the CDR3 is 12 residues. Unmatched junction bases numbered 10, after V lost 7 bases and J lost 8 bases. CDR3 coding DNA: TGCAGCGACGAGGGGGCCTCTAGGGGCTACACCTTC. This sequence encodes CSDEGASRGYTF.

The J gene is TRBJ2-1, the V gene TRBV27; TRBD1 agrees at 9 bases. CDR1 and CDR2 (germline): MNHEY, SMNVEV (reference sequence). V lost 5 bases, J lost 5 bases, and 4 bases stayed unmatched. CDR3 length: 14 residues. In DNA, the CDR3 is TGTGCCAGCAGTAACGGACAGGGGAACAATGAGCAGTTCTTC. Translation: CASSNGQGNNEQFF.

V usage is TRBV15 and J usage is TRBJ1-1; maybe TRBD1 (5 bases). Trimming pared 0 bases from V and 4 bases from J, leaving 9 bases between. Germline lookup yields CDR1 LNHNV and CDR2 YYDKDF (reference sequence). The CDR3 contains 14 residues. CDR3 amino acids: CATSRDRGSTEAFF. The CDR3 bases are TGTGCCACCAGCAGAGATCGGGGGAGCACTGAAGCTTTCTTT.

The chain joins TRBV11-1 to TRBJ2-1, with 7 bases fitting TRBD1. The CDR3 extends over 15 amino acids. Germline V lookup: CDR1 SGHAT, CDR2 FQDESV (reference sequence). The junction had 11 bases not matched to a gene; V was cut back by 5 bases and J by 7 bases. The CDR3 DNA reads as TGTGCCAGCAGCCCAGGGCCCGGGACAGTTAATGAGCAGTTCTTC. Protein sequence: CASSPGPGTVNEQFF. The full variable domain, rest sourced from reference TRBV11-1 and TRBJ2-1, is EAEVAQSPRYKITEKSQAVAFWCDPISGHATLYWYRQILGQGPELLVQFQDESVVDDSQLPKDRFSAERLKGVDSTLKIQPAELGDSAMYLCASSPGPGTVNEQFFGPGTRLTVL.

The chain carries TRBV7-9 and TRBJ2-1, with D perhaps matching TRBD2 (6 bases). Germline V lookup: CDR1 SEHNR, CDR2 FQNEAQ (reference sequence). The V and J ends lost 1 base and 4 bases respectively, with 8 bases between them. This CDR3 is 14 amino acids long. The CDR3 loop reads CASSLDSGYNEQFF. CDR3 nucleotide sequence: TGTGCCAGCAGCTTAGATAGCGGATACAATGAGCAGTTCTTC.

The chain links TRBV11-2 to TRBJ2-5; 9 bases line up with TRBD2. Germline V gene lookup returns CDR1 SGHAT and CDR2 FQNNGV. This CDR3 comprises 15 residues. Unmatched junction bases numbered 6, after V lost 3 bases and J lost 4 bases. CDR3 protein: CASSFHSGGGETQYF. In DNA, the CDR3 is TGTGCCAGCAGCTTCCATAGCGGGGGCGGAGAGACCCAGTACTTC. Full variable domain (outside the CDR3, taken from reference TRBV11-2 and TRBJ2-5): EAGVAQSPRYKIIEKRQSVAFWCNPISGHATLYWYQQILGQGPKLLIQFQNNGVVDDSQLPKDRFSAERLKGVDSTLKIQPAKLEDSAVYLCASSFHSGGGETQYFGPGTRLLVL.

The chain links TRBV5-5 to TRBJ2-7; 12 positions match TRBD2. The length of the CDR3 is 14 residues. The germline V gene has CDR1 SGHKS and CDR2 YYEKEE (reference sequence). The junction had 8 bases not matched to a gene; V was cut back by 4 bases and J by 9 bases. The CDR3 sequence: CASSNNEGLAGQYF. CDR3 DNA: TGTGCCAGCAGCAATAATGAGGGACTAGCGGGGCAGTACTTC.

J is TRBJ2-2 and V is TRBV9, with D maybe TRBD1 (6 bases). CDR1 and CDR2 (germline): SGDLS, YYNGEE. Deletions cut 2 bases from V and 8 bases from J, with 13 bases between. The CDR3 runs to 14 residues. The DNA for the CDR3 is TGTGCCAGCAGCGTCAACAGGGCCCTAGGGGAGCTGTTTTTT. As protein: CASSVNRALGELFF.

The chain combines TRBV20-1 with TRBJ2-5; a weak D match, TRBD2 (6 bases). The V and J ends lost 3 bases and 2 bases respectively, with 13 bases between them. The CDR3 loop spans 14 amino acids. The germline gives CDR1 DFQATT, CDR2 SNEGSKA (reference sequence). CDR3 coding DNA: TGCAGTGCTAGTGACCCCGGGACTCAAGAGACCCAGTACTTC. Protein: CSASDPGTQETQYF.

The V call is TRBV6-1, the J call TRBJ1-5; D unresolved. The V gene's germline CDR1 is MNHNS and CDR2 SASEGT. The V end lost 7 bases, the J end lost 5 bases, and 12 bases lay between the germline ends. The CDR3 extends over 13 amino acids. The CDR3 bases are TGTGCCAGCACCCGAGGGCAAGATCAGCCCCAGCATTTT. Residues: CASTRGQDQPQHF.

This sequence joins TRBV2 and TRBJ1-5; 9 bases are shared with TRBD1. Germline V lookup: CDR1 SNHLY, CDR2 FYNNEI. The CDR3 length is 17 residues. Trimming removed 2 bases from V and 2 bases from J; junction bases left unmatched: 7. CDR3 amino acids: CASSERDRVRGNQPQHF. In DNA, the CDR3 is TGTGCCAGCAGTGAAAGGGACAGGGTAAGGGGCAATCAGCCCCAGCATTTT.

The chain uses TRBV5-1 and TRBJ1-2; possible D gene TRBD1, 5 bases. Trimming left V 6 bases short and J 8 bases short, with 17 bases between. The germline V gene has CDR1 SGHRS and CDR2 YFSETQ. The CDR3 is made up of 13 amino acids. CDR3 in amino acids: CASNSAGTQGYTF. CDR3 in DNA: TGCGCCAGCAACTCCGCCGGGACTCAAGGCTACACCTTC.

This chain uses TRBV4-3 with TRBJ2-7; 8 bases are a match to TRBD2. Germline assignment: CDR1 LGHNA and CDR2 YSLEER. The ends lost 3 bases at V and 3 bases at J; junction bases unmatched: 13. This CDR3 region has 17 residues. Written as DNA, the CDR3 is TGCGCCAGCAGCCAGGACTACGGGGGGGTTACATACTACGAGCAGTACTTC. Protein product: CASSQDYGGVTYYEQYF.

The chain recombines TRBV4-2 with TRBJ2-2; D is unclear. Germline CDR1 reads LGHNA; CDR2 reads YNFKEQ. Trimming shortened V by 0 bases and J by 4 bases, and 9 bases separated the two germline ends. The length of the CDR3 is 15 residues. The CDR3 sequence: CASSQEVRSTGELFF. The DNA for the CDR3 is TGTGCCAGCAGCCAAGAGGTACGCAGCACCGGGGAGCTGTTTTTT.

This clone was picked up a small number of times. This chain links TRBV6-6 with TRBJ2-5; 11 nucleotides agree with TRBD2. CDR1 and CDR2 (germline): MNHNY, SVGAGI (reference sequence). The CDR3 spans 15 residues. V gave up 1 base and J gave up 3 bases; unmatched junction bases: 1. CDR3 nucleotides: TGTGCCAGCAGTTACTTGGGACTAGCGGAAGAGACCCAGTACTTC. Amino acid sequence: CASSYLGLAEETQYF.

This chain uses TRBV10-2 with TRBJ1-6, with TRBD1 identical over 7 bases. Germline CDR1 and CDR2: WSHSY and SAAADI. This CDR3 contains 14 residues. The junction had 6 bases not matched to a gene; V was cut back by 5 bases and J by 8 bases. The CDR3 loop reads CASSPGQTYSPLHF. As DNA, the CDR3 is TGCGCCAGCAGTCCGGGACAGACTTATTCACCCCTCCACTTT.

The V call is TRBV27, the J call TRBJ1-5, with D uncertain. The CDR3 loop spans 14 amino acids. Germline V gene sequence: CDR1 MNHEY, CDR2 SMNVEV (reference sequence). Trimming took 6 bases from V and 6 from J, leaving 15 bases between them. Here the CDR3 reads CASSSAGNRQPQHF. The DNA for the CDR3 is TGTGCCAGCAGCAGTGCCGGGAATCGTCAGCCCCAGCATTTT.

The rearrangement links TRBV5-5 to TRBJ2-3; D is possibly TRBD1 (6 bases). Germline assignment: CDR1 SGHKS and CDR2 YYEKEE (reference sequence). This CDR3 comprises 16 residues. The V and J ends lost 0 bases and 0 bases respectively, with 11 bases between them. The CDR3 loop reads CASSLERTASTDTQYF. CDR3 nucleotide sequence: TGTGCCAGCAGCTTGGAGCGGACAGCCAGCACAGATACGCAGTATTTT.

This clone showed up just once. The rearrangement joins TRBV7-2 to TRBJ2-6; D remains ambiguous. Trimming took off 3 bases at V and 2 bases at J, with 11 bases between the two ends. CDR3 length: 16 residues. Germline CDR1 and CDR2: SGHTA and FQGNSA. The CDR3 DNA sequence: TGTGCCAGCAGCTTGGGCAGGCTCCCTGGGGCCAACGTCCTGACTTTC. This gives the protein CASSLGRLPGANVLTF.

The CDR3 reads CASRSPGDRKLFF. The CDR3 DNA reads as TGTGCCAGCAGATCCCCGGGGGATAGAAAACTGTTTTTT. The chain is built from TRBV28 and TRBJ1-4, with a tentative D call TRBD1 (5 bases). CDR3 length: 13 residues. The germline V gene encodes CDR1 MDHEN and CDR2 SYDVKM. V was trimmed by 6 bases and J by 10 bases, leaving 15 bases between them.

The J gene is TRBJ1-2, the V gene TRBV7-2; D remains unclear. Germline loops: CDR1 SGHTA, CDR2 FQGNSA. The germline V and J ends were trimmed by 1 base and 8 bases, with 14 bases remaining between them. This CDR3 has 14 amino acids. CDR3 amino acids: CASSLGTSRLGYTF. The CDR3 DNA sequence: TGTGCCAGCAGCTTAGGGACTAGCAGGCTGGGCTACACCTTC.

V and J are TRBV5-8 and TRBJ1-4; D might be TRBD1 (6 bases). Per the germline V gene, CDR1 is SGHTS and CDR2 is YDEGEE. This CDR3 region has 14 residues. The V end lost 3 bases, the J end lost 14 bases, and 20 bases lay between the germline ends. The CDR3 region has the DNA TGTGCCAGCAGCTCCTGGACAGCGATGACATCCCTGTTTTTT. Translating gives CASSSWTAMTSLFF.